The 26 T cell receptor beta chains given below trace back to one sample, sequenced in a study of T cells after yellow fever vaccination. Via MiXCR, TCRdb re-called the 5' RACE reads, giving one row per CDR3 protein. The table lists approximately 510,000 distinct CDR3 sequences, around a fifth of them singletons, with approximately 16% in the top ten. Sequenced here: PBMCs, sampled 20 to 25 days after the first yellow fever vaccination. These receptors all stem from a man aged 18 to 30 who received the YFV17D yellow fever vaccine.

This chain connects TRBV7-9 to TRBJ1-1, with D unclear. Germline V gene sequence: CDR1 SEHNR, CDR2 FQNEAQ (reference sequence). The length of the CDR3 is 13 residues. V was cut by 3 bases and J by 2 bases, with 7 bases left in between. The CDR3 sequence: CASSFVANTEAFF. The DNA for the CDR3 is TGTGCCAGCAGCTTTGTTGCCAACACTGAAGCTTTCTTT.

The CDR3 reads CASSSPGQPYQETQYF. The DNA of the CDR3 is TGCGCCAGCAGCTCACCGGGACAGCCGTACCAAGAGACCCAGTACTTC. The chain links TRBV5-1 to TRBJ2-5; the match to TRBD1 covers 7 bases. The CDR3 sequence is 16 residues long. CDR1 SGHRS and CDR2 YFSETQ come from the germline V gene. Germline trimming cut 3 bases from V and 0 bases from J; bases unmatched to any gene: 8.

The CDR3 DNA reads TGTGCCAGCAGGCTAGCGAATGAGCAGTTCTTC. As protein: CASRLANEQFF. The genes are TRBV6-5 and TRBJ2-1; D perhaps matches TRBD2 (6 bases). The germline gives CDR1 MNHEY, CDR2 SVGAGI. This CDR3 comprises 11 residues. V shed 6 bases and J shed 7 bases, with 7 bases lying between them.

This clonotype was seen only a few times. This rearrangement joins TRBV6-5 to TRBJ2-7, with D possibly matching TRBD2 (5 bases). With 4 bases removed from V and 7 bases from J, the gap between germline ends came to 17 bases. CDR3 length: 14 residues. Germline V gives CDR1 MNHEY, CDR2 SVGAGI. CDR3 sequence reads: CASSFLPGPGEQYV. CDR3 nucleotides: TGTGCCAGCAGTTTTCTCCCGGGCCCGGGGGAGCAGTACGTC.

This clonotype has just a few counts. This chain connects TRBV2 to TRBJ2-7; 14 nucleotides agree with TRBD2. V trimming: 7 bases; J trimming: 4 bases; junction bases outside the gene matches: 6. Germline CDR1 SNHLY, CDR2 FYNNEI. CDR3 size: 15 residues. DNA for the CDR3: TGTGCCAGCAAACCGGGACTAGCGGGGGCGTACGAGCAGTACGTC. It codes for CASKPGLAGAYEQYV.

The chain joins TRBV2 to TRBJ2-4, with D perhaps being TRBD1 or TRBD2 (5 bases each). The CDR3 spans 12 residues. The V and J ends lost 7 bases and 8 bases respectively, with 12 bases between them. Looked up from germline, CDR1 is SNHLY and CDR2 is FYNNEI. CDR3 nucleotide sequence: TGTGCCAGCACGCCTGGGGGAGACATTCAGTACTTC. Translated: CASTPGGDIQYF.

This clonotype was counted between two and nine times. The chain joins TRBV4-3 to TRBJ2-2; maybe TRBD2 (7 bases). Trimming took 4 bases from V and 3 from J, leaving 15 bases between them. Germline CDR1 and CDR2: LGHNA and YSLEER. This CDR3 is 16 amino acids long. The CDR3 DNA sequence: TGCGCCAGCAGCCGCGGAAGGGGGGGAGACACCGGGGAGCTGTTTTTT. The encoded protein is CASSRGRGGDTGELFF.

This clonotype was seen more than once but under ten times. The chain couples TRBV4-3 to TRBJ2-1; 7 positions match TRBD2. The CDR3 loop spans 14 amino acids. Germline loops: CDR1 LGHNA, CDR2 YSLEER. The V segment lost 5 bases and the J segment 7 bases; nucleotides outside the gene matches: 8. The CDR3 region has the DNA TGCGCCAGCAGCGGGGGGGTACTAGCAAATGAGCAGTTCTTC. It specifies CASSGGVLANEQFF.

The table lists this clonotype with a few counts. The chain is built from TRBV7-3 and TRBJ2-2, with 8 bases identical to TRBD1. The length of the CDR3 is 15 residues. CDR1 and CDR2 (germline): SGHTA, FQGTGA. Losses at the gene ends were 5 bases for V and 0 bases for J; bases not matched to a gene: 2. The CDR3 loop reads CASSRGQANTGELFF. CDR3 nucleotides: TGTGCCAGCAGCCGGGGACAGGCGAACACCGGGGAGCTGTTTTTT.

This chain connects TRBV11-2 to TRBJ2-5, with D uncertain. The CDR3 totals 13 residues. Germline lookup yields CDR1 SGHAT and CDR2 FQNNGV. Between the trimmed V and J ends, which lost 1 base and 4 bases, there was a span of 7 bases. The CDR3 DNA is TGTGCCAGCAGCTTAGGAAAGGCAGAGACCCAGTACTTC. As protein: CASSLGKAETQYF.

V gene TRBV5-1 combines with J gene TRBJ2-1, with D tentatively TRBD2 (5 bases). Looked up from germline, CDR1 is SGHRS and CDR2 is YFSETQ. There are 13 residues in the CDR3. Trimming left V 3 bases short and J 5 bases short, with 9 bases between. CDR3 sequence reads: CASSSLRDNEQFF. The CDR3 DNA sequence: TGCGCCAGCAGCTCGCTGAGGGACAATGAGCAGTTCTTC.

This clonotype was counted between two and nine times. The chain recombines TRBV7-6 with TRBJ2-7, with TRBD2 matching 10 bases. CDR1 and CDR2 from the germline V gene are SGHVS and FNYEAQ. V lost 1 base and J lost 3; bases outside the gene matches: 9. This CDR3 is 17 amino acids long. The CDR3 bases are TGTGCCAGCAGCTTAGGGGCTAGCGGGGGCCGTTTCTACGAGCAGTACTTC. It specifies CASSLGASGGRFYEQYF.

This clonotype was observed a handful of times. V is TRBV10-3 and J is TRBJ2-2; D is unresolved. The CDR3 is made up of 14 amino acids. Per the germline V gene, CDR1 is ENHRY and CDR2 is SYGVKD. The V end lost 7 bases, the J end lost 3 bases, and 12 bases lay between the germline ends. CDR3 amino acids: CAIKETTDTGELFF. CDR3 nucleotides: TGTGCCATCAAAGAGACCACAGACACCGGGGAGCTGTTTTTT.

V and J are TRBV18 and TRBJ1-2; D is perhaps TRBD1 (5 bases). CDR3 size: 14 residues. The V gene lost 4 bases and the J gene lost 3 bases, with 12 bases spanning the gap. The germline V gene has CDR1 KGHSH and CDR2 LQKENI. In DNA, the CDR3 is TGTGCCAGCTCACGTGGGACGGCGGACTATGGCTACACCTTC. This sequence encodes CASSRGTADYGYTF.

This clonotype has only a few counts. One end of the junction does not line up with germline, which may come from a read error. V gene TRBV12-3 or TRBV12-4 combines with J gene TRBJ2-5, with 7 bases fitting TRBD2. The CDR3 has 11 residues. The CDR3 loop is CASSKGWGGSF. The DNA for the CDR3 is TGTGCCAGCTCAAAAGGATGGGGCGGGAGCTTC.

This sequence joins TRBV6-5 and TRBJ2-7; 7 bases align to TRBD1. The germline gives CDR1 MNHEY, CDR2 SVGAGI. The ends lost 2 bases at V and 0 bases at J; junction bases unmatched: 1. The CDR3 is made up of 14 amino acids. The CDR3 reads CASSYAGGSYEQYF. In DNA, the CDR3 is TGTGCCAGCAGTTACGCAGGGGGCTCCTACGAGCAGTACTTC.

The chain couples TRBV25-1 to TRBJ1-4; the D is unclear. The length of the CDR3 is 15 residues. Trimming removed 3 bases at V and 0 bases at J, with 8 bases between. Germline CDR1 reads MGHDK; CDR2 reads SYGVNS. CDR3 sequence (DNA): TGTGCCAGCAGTGATACCCCGACAACTAATGAAAAACTGTTTTTT. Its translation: CASSDTPTTNEKLFF.

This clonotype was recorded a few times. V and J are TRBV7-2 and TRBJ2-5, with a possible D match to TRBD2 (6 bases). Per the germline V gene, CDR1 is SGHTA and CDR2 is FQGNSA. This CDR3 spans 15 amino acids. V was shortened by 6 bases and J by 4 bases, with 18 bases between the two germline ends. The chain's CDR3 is CASRPRTYSGETQYF. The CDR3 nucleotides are TGTGCCAGCAGGCCCCGGACATATAGCGGAGAGACCCAGTACTTC. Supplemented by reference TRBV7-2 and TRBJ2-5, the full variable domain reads GAGVSQSPSNKVTEKGKDVELRCDPISGHTALYWYRQSLGQGLEFLIYFQGNSAPDKSGLPSDRFSAERTGGSVSTLTIQRTQQEDSAVYLCASRPRTYSGETQYFGPGTRLLVL.

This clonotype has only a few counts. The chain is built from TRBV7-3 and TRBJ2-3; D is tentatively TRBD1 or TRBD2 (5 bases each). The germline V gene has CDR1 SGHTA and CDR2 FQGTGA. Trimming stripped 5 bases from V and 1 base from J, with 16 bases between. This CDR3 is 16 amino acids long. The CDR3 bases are TGTGCCAGCAGCCCCGACTGGGGGACGGGCACAGATACGCAGTATTTT. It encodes CASSPDWGTGTDTQYF.

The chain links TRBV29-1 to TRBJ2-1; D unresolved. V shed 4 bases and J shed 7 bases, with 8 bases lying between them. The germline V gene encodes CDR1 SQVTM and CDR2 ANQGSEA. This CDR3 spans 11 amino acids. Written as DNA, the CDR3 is TGCAGCGTTGTCGGCGGTAATGAGCAGTTCTTC. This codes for CSVVGGNEQFF.

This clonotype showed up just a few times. CDR3 nucleotide sequence: TGTGCCAGCAGTCGGGACGGATACTCTGGGGCCAACGTCCTGACTTTC. Residues: CASSRDGYSGANVLTF. The genes are TRBV6-2 or TRBV6-3 and TRBJ2-6; D is perhaps TRBD1 or TRBD2 (5 bases each). V lost 5 bases to trimming and J lost 0 bases, with 11 bases between them. This CDR3 is built from 16 residues. Germline V gene lookup returns CDR1 MNHEY and CDR2 SVGEGT.

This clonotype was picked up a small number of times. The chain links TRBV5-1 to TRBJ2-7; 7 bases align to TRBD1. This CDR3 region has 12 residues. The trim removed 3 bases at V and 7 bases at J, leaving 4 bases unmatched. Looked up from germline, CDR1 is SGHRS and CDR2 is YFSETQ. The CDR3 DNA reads TGCGCCAGCAGCTCGGGACAGCTTGAGCAGTACTTC. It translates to CASSSGQLEQYF.

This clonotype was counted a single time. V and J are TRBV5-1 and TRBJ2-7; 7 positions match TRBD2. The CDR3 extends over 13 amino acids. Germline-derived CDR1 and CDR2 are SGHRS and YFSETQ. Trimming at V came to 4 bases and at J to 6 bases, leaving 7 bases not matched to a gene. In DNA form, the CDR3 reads TGCGCCAGCAGCAGTATAGCGGGTGCCGAGCAGTACTTC. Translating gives CASSSIAGAEQYF.

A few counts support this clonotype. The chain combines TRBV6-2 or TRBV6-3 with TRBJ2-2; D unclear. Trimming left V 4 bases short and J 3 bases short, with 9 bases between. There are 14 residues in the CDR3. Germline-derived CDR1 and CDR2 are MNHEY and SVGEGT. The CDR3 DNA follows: TGTGCCAGCAGTTCCGCCGGGTACACCGGGGAGCTGTTTTTT. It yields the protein CASSSAGYTGELFF.

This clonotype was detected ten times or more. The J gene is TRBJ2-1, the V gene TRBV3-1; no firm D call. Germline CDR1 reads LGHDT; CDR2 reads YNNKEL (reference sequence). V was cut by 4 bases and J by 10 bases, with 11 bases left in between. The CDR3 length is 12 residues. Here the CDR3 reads CASSPQGPEQFF. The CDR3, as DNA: TGTGCCAGCAGCCCCCAAGGACCCGAGCAGTTCTTC.

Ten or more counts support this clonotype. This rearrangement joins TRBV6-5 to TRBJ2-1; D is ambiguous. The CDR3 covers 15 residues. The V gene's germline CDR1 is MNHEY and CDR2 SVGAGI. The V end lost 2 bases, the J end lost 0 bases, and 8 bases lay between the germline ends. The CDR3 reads CASSYRADSYNEQFF. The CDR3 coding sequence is TGTGCCAGCAGTTACAGGGCAGACTCCTACAATGAGCAGTTCTTC.